This TCR beta chain stems from a study of blood T cell repertoires in COVID-19. Study as a whole: Acute-phase and convalescent COVID-19 samples originated in the United States, Italy and Spain. The cDNA or gDNA used as material had been derived from T cells, B-cell-depleted T cells, or PBMCs.

CDR3 size: 14 residues. Germline values: CDR1 SNHLY, CDR2 FYNNEI. V lost 10 bases to trimming and J lost 3 bases; unmatched junction nucleotides: 11. Original methodology: Estimation of nucleated cell counts was performed using reference gene primer amplification. Assay: immunoSEQ multiplex PCR; the TCRdb copy retains only in-frame clones and omits some. The D gene and trimming were derived from the DNA, and the V and J assignments and clone size from that table. The sample has 30,000 to 35,000 clones; 83% are singletons. The clonotype comes from a man aged 50 to 59 with acute or convalescent COVID-19. Sequenced material: peripheral blood. This chain joins TRBV2 and TRBJ1-2; 7 bases match TRBD1. CDR3 in DNA: TGTGCCACCGAACAGGGGAGGAGGTACTATGGCTACACCTTC. Encoded protein: CATEQGRRYYGYTF.